The 32 T cell receptor beta chains below were found in one sample sequenced in a study of PD-1 blockade in mismatch repair-deficient tumors (dated by TCRdb to about 2017). The library relied on the immunoSEQ multiplex PCR assay. This is the immuneACCESS table as TCRdb keeps it, with only in-frame sequences that have V and J called. A part of the clones is gone; compared with another copy, unresolved V genes explain less than half, and the rest is unexplained. The sample data list about 34,000 clones, and around 80% of these were observed just once. The ten largest clones take up more than 3% of the sample. The source was PBMCs, collected around 6 weeks after starting pembrolizumab. These receptors all stem from an adult with mismatch repair-deficient cancer.

The DNA of the CDR3 is TGTGCCAGCAGCTTAGGGACAGGGGGCTATAACGAGCAGTACTTC. Translation: CASSLGTGGYNEQYF. The chain employs TRBV7-2 and TRBJ2-7, with TRBD1 matching 11 bases. V lost 1 base to trimming and J lost 5 bases; unmatched junction nucleotides: 4. The CDR3 sequence is 15 residues long. CDR1 SGHTA and CDR2 FQGNSA come from the germline V gene.

This clone was picked up a small number of times. The rearrangement uses TRBV15 and TRBJ2-7; D ambiguous. V was trimmed by 1 base and J by 1 base, leaving 5 bases between them. There are 13 residues in the CDR3. Per the germline V gene, CDR1 is LNHNV and CDR2 is YYDKDF (reference sequence). CDR3 in DNA: TGTGCCACCAGCAGAGGGCCGTCCTACGAGCAGTACTTC. The encoded protein is CATSRGPSYEQYF. Full variable domain (outside the CDR3, taken from reference TRBV15 and TRBJ2-7): DAMVIQNPRYQVTQFGKPVTLSCSQTLNHNVMYWYQQKSSQAPKLLFHYYDKDFNNEADTPDNFQSRRPNTSFCFLDIRSPGLGDTAMYLCATSRGPSYEQYFGPGTRLTVT.

This clone was recorded a few times. The rearrangement joins TRBV30 to TRBJ1-5, with D perhaps matching TRBD1 (6 bases). The CDR3 sequence is 12 residues long. Germline values: CDR1 GTSNPN, CDR2 SVGIG (reference sequence). CDR3 DNA sequence: TGTGGCCAGAGGGGGATTAATCAGCCCCAGCATTTT. It codes for CGQRGINQPQHF. Supplemented by reference TRBV30 and TRBJ1-5, the full variable domain reads SQTIHQWPATLVQPVGSPLSLECTVEGTSNPNLYWYRQAAGRGLQLLFYSVGIGQISSEVPQNLSASRPQDRQFILSSKKLLLSDSGFYLCGQRGINQPQHFGDGTRLSIL.

The chain links TRBV5-4 to TRBJ1-2, with D maybe TRBD1 (6 bases). The V gene lost 4 bases and the J gene lost 6 bases, with 10 bases spanning the gap. The CDR3 runs 12 residues. Germline V gene sequence: CDR1 SGHNT, CDR2 YYREEE (reference sequence). The CDR3 coding sequence is TGTGCCAGCAGCGGGGGGGCTAATGGCTACACCTTC. This translates into CASSGGANGYTF.

The V call is TRBV5-4, the J call TRBJ2-3; a weak D match, TRBD1 (6 bases). Germline CDR1 reads SGHNT; CDR2 reads YYREEE (reference sequence). V was clipped by 4 bases and J by 4 bases, with 16 bases between them. The CDR3 runs to 15 residues. The CDR3 loop reads CASSPPRTGPDTQYF. CDR3 DNA sequence: TGTGCCAGCAGCCCCCCGAGAACAGGGCCAGATACGCAGTATTTT.

The gene calls are TRBV6-1 and TRBJ2-3; no reliable D call. The CDR3 spans 15 residues. V gave up 5 bases and J gave up 1 base, with 13 bases separating them. The germline CDR1 and CDR2 sequences are MNHNS and SASEGT. The CDR3 spells CASSIVGAGTDTQYF. The CDR3 DNA sequence: TGTGCCAGCAGTATCGTGGGCGCCGGCACAGATACGCAGTATTTT.

V is TRBV7-9 and J is TRBJ2-1; tentative D call: TRBD1 (6 bases). CDR1 is SEHNR and CDR2 is FQNEAQ in the germline V gene (reference sequence). The CDR3 extends over 17 amino acids. V was cut by 5 bases and J by 8 bases, with 25 bases left in between. The CDR3 spells CASSPPRVWSEGDEQFF. The CDR3 DNA sequence: TGTGCCAGCAGCCCCCCCCGTGTATGGTCCGAGGGGGATGAGCAGTTCTTC.

The rearrangement joins TRBV29-1 to TRBJ1-1; possibly TRBD1 for D (6 bases). This CDR3 comprises 13 residues. The germline V gene has CDR1 SQVTM and CDR2 ANQGSEA. The V gene lost 7 bases and the J gene lost 0 bases, with 12 bases spanning the gap. DNA for the CDR3: TGCAGCGCGGACAGCCTTTTGAACACTGAAGCTTTCTTT. Translating it yields CSADSLLNTEAFF. Using reference TRBV29-1 and TRBJ1-1 for the parts outside the CDR3, the full variable domain is SAVISQKPSRDICQRGTSLTIQCQVDSQVTMMFWYRQQPGQSLTLIATANQGSEATYESGFVIDKFPISRPNLTFSTLTVSNMSPEDSSIYLCSADSLLNTEAFFGQGTRLTVV.

This clone was observed once. V usage is TRBV19 and J usage is TRBJ2-1; D is possibly TRBD1 (5 bases). Germline CDR1 is LNHDA and CDR2 is SQIVND (reference sequence). The CDR3 is 17 residues long. V shed 5 bases and J shed 5 bases, with 22 bases lying between them. The CDR3 DNA is TGTGCCAGTAGTCCATTCAGACTGGGGCAGACTCACAATGAGCAGTTCTTC. Its translation: CASSPFRLGQTHNEQFF.

The CDR3 protein is CASGRLAGEYEQYF. The CDR3 DNA reads TGTGCCAGCGGGCGACTAGCGGGAGAGTACGAGCAGTACTTC. The rearrangement uses TRBV6-5 and TRBJ2-7, with 12 bases matching TRBD2. V lost 8 bases and J lost 4; bases outside the gene matches: 6. Germline assignment: CDR1 MNHEY and CDR2 SVGAGI. The CDR3 has 14 residues.

The chain is built from TRBV30 and TRBJ1-2; 10 bases agree with TRBD1. J was trimmed by 0 bases and V by 0 bases; bases with no gene match: 7. Germline V CDR1 and CDR2: GTSNPN, SVGIG (reference sequence). The CDR3 runs to 17 residues. CDR3 sequence reads: CAWSVRQGARANYGYTF. The CDR3 bases are TGTGCCTGGAGTGTACGACAGGGGGCAAGAGCTAACTATGGCTACACCTTC. Combining the CDR3 with reference TRBV30 and TRBJ1-2 gives the whole variable domain SQTIHQWPATLVQPVGSPLSLECTVEGTSNPNLYWYRQAAGRGLQLLFYSVGIGQISSEVPQNLSASRPQDRQFILSSKKLLLSDSGFYLCAWSVRQGARANYGYTFGSGTRLTVV.

J is TRBJ1-2 and V is TRBV25-1, with unresolved D. The germline V and J ends were trimmed by 6 bases and 2 bases, with 10 bases remaining between them. The germline V gene encodes CDR1 MGHDK and CDR2 SYGVNS. The CDR3 runs 13 residues. The CDR3 spells CASRAGLNYGYTF. The CDR3 DNA sequence: TGTGCCAGCAGAGCAGGTTTAAACTATGGCTACACCTTC.

The chain recombines TRBV28 with TRBJ2-1; 13 nucleotides match TRBD2. The ends lost 6 bases at V and 0 bases at J; junction bases unmatched: 11. Germline V gene sequence: CDR1 MDHEN, CDR2 SYDVKM. The CDR3 spans 19 residues. The CDR3 DNA sequence: TGTGCCAGCAGGCCCCCGGGACTAGCGGGGTCGAGCTCCTACAATGAGCAGTTCTTC. Protein sequence: CASRPPGLAGSSSYNEQFF.

There are a few counts of this clone. V is TRBV29-1 and J is TRBJ2-7; 10 bases align to TRBD1. The CDR3 spans 12 residues. J was trimmed by 9 bases and V by 4 bases; bases with no gene match: 6. The germline CDR1 and CDR2 sequences are SQVTM and ANQGSEA. DNA of the CDR3: TGCAGCGTTGCGGGACAGGGGAGCGGGCAGTACTTC. As protein: CSVAGQGSGQYF.

The rearrangement joins TRBV6-5 to TRBJ1-2; D remains ambiguous. The CDR3 totals 15 residues. In germline, CDR1 is MNHEY, CDR2 SVGAGI. V was pared by 0 bases and J by 6 bases, with 14 bases between. CDR3 nucleotide sequence: TGTGCCAGCAGTTACTCGAGTTGGGCGTTCCATGGCTACACCTTC. Its translation: CASSYSSWAFHGYTF.

The V call is TRBV5-5, the J call TRBJ1-4, with 10 bases identical to TRBD1. V was pared by 4 bases and J by 6 bases, with 9 bases of the junction left unmatched. CDR1 and CDR2 (germline): SGHKS, YYEKEE (reference sequence). This CDR3 spans 16 amino acids. Here the CDR3 reads CASSPYTGTGDEKLFF. The CDR3 DNA reads as TGTGCCAGCAGCCCTTATACCGGGACAGGGGATGAAAAACTGTTTTTT.

The rearrangement joins TRBV19 to TRBJ1-2; weak D call: TRBD1 (6 bases). Trimming took off 5 bases at V and 5 bases at J, with 18 bases between the two ends. Per the germline V gene, CDR1 is LNHDA and CDR2 is SQIVND (reference sequence). This CDR3 contains 15 residues. The CDR3 sequence is CASSLSGTSPYGYTF. The CDR3 bases are TGTGCCAGTAGTCTAAGCGGGACATCCCCTTATGGCTACACCTTC.

This clone was picked up one time. The chain has TRBV6-4 and TRBJ1-5, with a tentative D call TRBD1 (6 bases). Germline CDR1 is MRHNA and CDR2 is SNTAGT. With 2 bases removed from V and 7 bases from J, the gap between germline ends came to 27 bases. The CDR3 contains 19 residues. CDR3 nucleotide sequence: TGTGCCAGCAGTGACCCGACAGGAGTATTAACCCACCCCAAGCAGCCCCAGCATTTT. This sequence encodes CASSDPTGVLTHPKQPQHF.

The chain carries TRBV27 and TRBJ2-7; D call uncertain. V lost 2 bases, J lost 3 bases, and 8 bases lay in between. The CDR3 totals 13 residues. Looked up from germline, CDR1 is MNHEY and CDR2 is SMNVEV (reference sequence). The CDR3 sequence: CASSLGSYYEQYF. The CDR3 coding sequence is TGTGCCAGCAGTTTAGGCAGTTACTACGAGCAGTACTTC.

The chain couples TRBV19 to TRBJ2-3; D might be TRBD1 (6 bases). This CDR3 has 15 amino acids. Trimming removed 3 bases from V and 3 bases from J, with 13 bases in between. The V gene's germline CDR1 is LNHDA and CDR2 SQIVND (reference sequence). This chain's CDR3 is CASSIRFGQTDTQYF. CDR3 DNA sequence: TGTGCCAGTAGTATTAGGTTCGGACAGACAGATACGCAGTATTTT.

V and J are TRBV7-6 and TRBJ2-2, with TRBD2 identical over 10 bases. Unmatched junction bases numbered 9, after V lost 4 bases and J lost 7 bases. CDR1 is SGHVS, CDR2 FNYEAQ, per germline. This CDR3 is 16 amino acids long. CDR3 nucleotides: TGTGCCAGCAGCTCAGCGGGAGGGCCTGGTAACGGGGAGCTGTTTTTT. Translated, it gives CASSSAGGPGNGELFF.

The rearrangement uses TRBV6-6 and TRBJ2-2; perhaps TRBD1 as D (6 bases). Germline-derived CDR1 and CDR2 are MNHNY and SVGAGI (reference sequence). CDR3 length: 16 residues. V lost 0 bases and J 4 bases, leaving 12 bases between the germline ends. The CDR3 DNA sequence: TGTGCCAGCAGTTACTCGACCGCAGGGGTCACCGGGGAGCTGTTTTTT. The encoded protein is CASSYSTAGVTGELFF.

The chain employs TRBV2 and TRBJ2-2, with 9 bases aligning to TRBD1. The V segment lost 10 bases and the J segment 7 bases; nucleotides outside the gene matches: 7. The CDR3 has 13 residues. CDR1 is SNHLY and CDR2 is FYNNEI in the germline V gene. The CDR3 DNA sequence: TGTGCCACCCGGGACAGGGCGATCGGGGAGCTGTTTTTT. Its protein product is CATRDRAIGELFF.

The rearrangement links TRBV27 to TRBJ1-4; TRBD1 aligns across 7 bases. Trimming at V came to 5 bases and at J to 6 bases, leaving 6 bases not matched to a gene. Germline V CDR1 and CDR2: MNHEY, SMNVEV (reference sequence). The CDR3 consists of 14 residues. CDR3 sequence reads: CASSLYRGDEKLFF. The CDR3 DNA reads as TGTGCCAGCAGTCTGTACAGGGGTGATGAAAAACTGTTTTTT.

CDR3 in amino acids: CSLKRHNEQFF. The CDR3 DNA sequence: TGCAGTCTAAAACGTCACAATGAGCAGTTCTTC. This chain uses TRBV20-1 with TRBJ2-1; D remains unclear. There are 11 residues in the CDR3. CDR1 and CDR2 (germline): DFQATT, SNEGSKA (reference sequence). Trimming removed 8 bases from V and 5 bases from J, with 10 bases in between.

The CDR3 DNA reads TGTGCCAGCAGTTTAAGTCGGCGGGAGGGATCCTACGAGCAGTACTTC. Translated, it gives CASSLSRREGSYEQYF. The J gene is TRBJ2-7, the V gene TRBV28, with 9 bases matching TRBD2. Germline-derived CDR1 and CDR2 are MDHEN and SYDVKM. The CDR3 spans 16 residues. J gave up 1 base and V 2 bases, and 6 bases lay outside the gene matches.

The V and J genes are TRBV9 and TRBJ2-3, with D possibly being TRBD2 (6 bases). The CDR3 extends over 18 amino acids. Per the germline V gene, CDR1 is SGDLS and CDR2 is YYNGEE. V was shortened by 1 base and J by 2 bases, with 20 bases between the two germline ends. Written as DNA, the CDR3 is TGTGCCAGCAGCGTAACGGACGGGGGTGGGAGGCCCACAGATACGCAGTATTTT. Translating gives CASSVTDGGGRPTDTQYF.

This clone has more than one count but fewer than ten. The V call is TRBV6-5, the J call TRBJ2-7; 7 bases align to TRBD1. There are 14 residues in the CDR3. The germline CDR1 and CDR2 sequences are MNHEY and SVGAGI. The V and J ends lost 0 bases and 3 bases, in that order; junction bases with no gene match: 2. The CDR3 protein is CASSYSRDSYEQYF. The CDR3 region has the DNA TGTGCCAGCAGTTACTCGAGGGACAGCTACGAGCAGTACTTC.

The CDR3 protein is CASSFLGRKQDTGELFF. For the CDR3, the DNA is TGCGCCAGCAGCTTCCTCGGGCGGAAACAGGACACCGGGGAGCTGTTTTTT. This sequence joins TRBV5-1 and TRBJ2-2; maybe TRBD1 (5 bases). Trimming stripped 2 bases from V and 3 bases from J, with 17 bases between. Germline assignment: CDR1 SGHRS and CDR2 YFSETQ. This CDR3 has 17 residues.

Worth noting for this clone: This CDR3 is also generated by other DNA sequences in the sample. This chain connects TRBV7-9 to TRBJ1-1; D may be TRBD1 (6 bases). Looked up from germline, CDR1 is SEHNR and CDR2 is FQNEAQ (reference sequence). The CDR3 extends over 14 amino acids. V shed 3 bases and J shed 1 base, with 9 bases lying between them. The CDR3 DNA follows: TGTGCCAGCAGCTTGCAGGGGACGAACACTGAAGCTTTCTTT. Its translation is CASSLQGTNTEAFF.

This sequence joins TRBV6-9 and TRBJ2-1; tentative D call: TRBD2 (6 bases). There are 16 residues in the CDR3. With 2 bases removed from V and 6 bases from J, the gap between germline ends came to 17 bases. Germline CDR1 MNHGY, CDR2 SVAAGI. In DNA, the CDR3 is TGTGCCAGCAGTTATCCCCGACCCTGGGGACTCAATGAGCAGTTCTTC. It yields the protein CASSYPRPWGLNEQFF.

The chain is built from TRBV28 and TRBJ1-1; 8 bases are shared with TRBD1. J gave up 5 bases and V 6 bases, and 8 bases lay outside the gene matches. The CDR3 runs to 14 residues. From germline, CDR1 is MDHEN and CDR2 SYDVKM. In DNA, the CDR3 is TGTGCCAGCAGACCCCAGGGGGCTGCGACTGAAGCTTTCTTT. Translation: CASRPQGAATEAFF.